This T cell receptor beta chain was retrieved from a study of CD8 T cells in Susac syndrome. With random hexamers, reverse transcription was performed on about 0.5 to 1 ug of RNA. TCRdb itself ran the immunoSEQ multiplex PCR reads through MiXCR, one entry per CDR3 protein. The profile shows more than 200,000 distinct CDR3 sequences, 93% of them singletons. Trimming took off 5 bases at V and 1 base at J, with 9 bases between the two ends. There are 13 residues in the CDR3. From germline, CDR1 is SGHRS and CDR2 YFSETQ. The chain has TRBV5-1 and TRBJ2-5; D gene unclear. Sample: CD4+ T cells from PBMCs. The sequence derives from a human donor with multiple sclerosis. CDR3 protein: CASRGSGQETQYF. CDR3 nucleotides: TGCGCCAGCAGAGGGTCAGGCCAAGAGACCCAGTACTTC.